A selection of T cell receptor beta chains follows, all from one sample in a study of T cells after yellow fever vaccination. TCRdb passed the 5' RACE reads through MiXCR, listing each CDR3 protein once. Among a few hundred thousand distinct CDR3 sequences listed, over 3% were seen once. Sample: PBMCs, taken 15 days after the yellow fever booster vaccination. The receptor source for this set is a man younger than 35 who received the YFV17D yellow fever vaccine. The CDR3 runs from the conserved cysteine through the conserved F or W. The D gene is left open where the match is weak. A row's size may be missing; if present it is once, few, many or a size class.

d_call: .; v_call: TRBV3-1; clone_size: many; j_call: TRBJ1-4; cdr3_length: 15; cdr3_aa: CASSQGQTTNEKLFF; cdr3_nt: TGTGCCAGCAGCCAAGGACAAACAACTAATGAAAAACTGTTTTTT
d_call: .; v_call: TRBV6-2/TRBV6-3; clone_size: many; j_call: TRBJ1-2; cdr3_length: 13; cdr3_aa: CASNPAGAYGYTF; cdr3_nt: TGTGCCAGCAACCCGGCGGGGGCCTATGGCTACACCTTC
d_call: .; v_call: TRBV7-2; clone_size: many; j_call: TRBJ1-3; cdr3_length: 14; cdr3_aa: CASSLVDRGNTIYF; cdr3_nt: TGTGCCAGCAGCTTAGTGGATAGGGGAAACACCATATATTTT
d_call: TRBD1; v_call: TRBV5-1; clone_size: many; j_call: TRBJ2-1; cdr3_length: 15; cdr3_aa: CASSLDGLGGDEQFF; cdr3_nt: TGCGCCAGCAGCTTGGACGGGCTAGGGGGCGATGAGCAGTTCTTC
d_call: .; v_call: TRBV9; clone_size: many; j_call: TRBJ2-5; cdr3_length: 13; cdr3_aa: CASSVEGPGTQYF; cdr3_nt: TGTGCCAGCAGCGTAGAGGGCCCGGGGACCCAGTACTTC
d_call: TRBD1; v_call: TRBV6-5; clone_size: many; j_call: TRBJ1-5; cdr3_length: 14; cdr3_aa: CASSPQGGGQPQHF; cdr3_nt: TGTGCCAGCAGTCCACAGGGGGGGGGACAGCCCCAGCATTTT
d_call: .; v_call: TRBV20-1; clone_size: many; j_call: TRBJ1-5; cdr3_length: 14; cdr3_aa: CSAGPPAGSQPQHF; cdr3_nt: TGCAGTGCTGGACCTCCGGCTGGAAGTCAGCCCCAGCATTTT
d_call: .; v_call: TRBV7-2; clone_size: .; j_call: TRBJ1-3; cdr3_length: 16; cdr3_aa: CASSLAGNGAGNTIYF; cdr3_nt: TGTGCCAGCAGCCTCGCAGGGAATGGCGCTGGAAACACCATATATTTT
d_call: .; v_call: TRBV7-2; clone_size: many; j_call: TRBJ2-5; cdr3_length: 13; cdr3_aa: CASNLSGEETQYF; cdr3_nt: TGTGCCAGCAACTTATCAGGGGAGGAGACCCAGTACTTC
d_call: TRBD2; v_call: TRBV6-2/TRBV6-3; clone_size: many; j_call: TRBJ2-3; cdr3_length: 15; cdr3_aa: CASTSWGGKADTQYF; cdr3_nt: TGTGCCAGCACCTCCTGGGGGGGAAAGGCAGATACGCAGTATTTT
d_call: .; v_call: TRBV7-2; clone_size: many; j_call: TRBJ2-7; cdr3_length: 13; cdr3_aa: CASRPGITYEQYF; cdr3_nt: TGTGCCAGCAGACCAGGGATAACCTACGAGCAGTACTTC
d_call: .; v_call: TRBV29-1; clone_size: many; j_call: TRBJ2-5; cdr3_length: 15; cdr3_aa: CSVEGRPGKQETQYF; cdr3_nt: TGCAGCGTTGAGGGTCGACCGGGGAAGCAAGAGACCCAGTACTTC
d_call: .; v_call: TRBV20-1; clone_size: many; j_call: TRBJ2-3; cdr3_length: 13; cdr3_aa: CSAYAGSADTQYF; cdr3_nt: TGCAGTGCCTATGCAGGATCCGCAGATACGCAGTATTTT
d_call: .; v_call: TRBV6-1; clone_size: many; j_call: TRBJ2-6; cdr3_length: 15; cdr3_aa: CASSKHVSGANVLTF; cdr3_nt: TGTGCCAGCAGTAAACATGTCTCTGGGGCCAACGTCCTGACTTTC
d_call: .; v_call: TRBV18; clone_size: many; j_call: TRBJ2-3; cdr3_length: 15; cdr3_aa: CASSPPLAPPDTQYF; cdr3_nt: TGTGCCAGCTCACCACCCTTAGCGCCGCCAGATACGCAGTATTTT
d_call: .; v_call: TRBV28; clone_size: many; j_call: TRBJ1-1; cdr3_length: 14; cdr3_aa: CASSPRRSLTEAFF; cdr3_nt: TGTGCCAGCAGCCCCAGACGGTCCCTTACTGAAGCTTTCTTT
d_call: .; v_call: TRBV18; clone_size: many; j_call: TRBJ2-1; cdr3_length: 16; cdr3_aa: CASSPAGGVSYNEQFF; cdr3_nt: TGTGCCAGCTCTCCCGCCGGGGGCGTATCCTACAATGAGCAGTTCTTC
d_call: .; v_call: TRBV18; clone_size: few; j_call: TRBJ2-5; cdr3_length: 16; cdr3_aa: CASSPYPPSAGETQYF; cdr3_nt: TGTGCCAGCTCACCATACCCCCCGTCCGCAGGAGAGACCCAGTACTTC
d_call: TRBD2; v_call: TRBV7-9; clone_size: many; j_call: TRBJ2-1; cdr3_length: 15; cdr3_aa: CASSPTSGSVNEQFF; cdr3_nt: TGTGCCAGCAGCCCGACTAGCGGGTCTGTGAATGAGCAGTTCTTC
d_call: .; v_call: TRBV5-1; clone_size: many; j_call: TRBJ1-6; cdr3_length: 15; cdr3_aa: CASSERTGGYSPLHF; cdr3_nt: TGCGCCAGCAGCGAGCGGACCGGGGGGTATTCACCCCTCCACTTT
d_call: .; v_call: TRBV12-3/TRBV12-4; clone_size: few; j_call: TRBJ2-5; cdr3_length: 14; cdr3_aa: CASSFPWAQETQYF; cdr3_nt: TGTGCCAGCAGTTTTCCCTGGGCCCAAGAGACCCAGTACTTC
d_call: TRBD2; v_call: TRBV7-9; clone_size: many; j_call: TRBJ2-1; cdr3_length: 15; cdr3_aa: CASSSTSGLLNEQFF; cdr3_nt: TGTGCCAGCAGCTCGACTAGCGGGCTCTTGAATGAGCAGTTCTTC
d_call: .; v_call: TRBV20-1; clone_size: many; j_call: TRBJ2-7; cdr3_length: 14; cdr3_aa: CSARGTGEAYEQYF; cdr3_nt: TGCAGTGCTAGAGGCACAGGGGAGGCATACGAGCAGTACTTC
d_call: .; v_call: TRBV20-1; clone_size: many; j_call: TRBJ1-4; cdr3_length: 13; cdr3_aa: CSAVRTTNEKLFF; cdr3_nt: TGCAGTGCCGTACGAACAACTAATGAAAAACTGTTTTTT
d_call: TRBD2; v_call: TRBV4-1; clone_size: many; j_call: TRBJ2-3; cdr3_length: 16; cdr3_aa: CASSHLPSGPTPGEYF; cdr3_nt: TGCGCCAGCAGCCATTTACCTAGCGGACCAACCCCGGGAGAGTATTTT
d_call: .; v_call: TRBV24-1; clone_size: many; j_call: TRBJ2-3; cdr3_length: 14; cdr3_aa: CATSDTPGGDTQYF; cdr3_nt: TGTGCCACCAGTGATACCCCGGGCGGGGATACGCAGTATTTT
d_call: .; v_call: TRBV27; clone_size: many; j_call: TRBJ1-4; cdr3_length: 15; cdr3_aa: CASSPTAAANEKLFF; cdr3_nt: TGTGCCAGCAGTCCAACAGCCGCCGCTAATGAAAAACTGTTTTTT
d_call: .; v_call: TRBV6-6; clone_size: many; j_call: TRBJ2-1; cdr3_length: 12; cdr3_aa: CASRLPPNEQFF; cdr3_nt: TGTGCCAGCAGACTACCTCCCAATGAGCAGTTCTTC
d_call: .; v_call: TRBV4-3; clone_size: many; j_call: TRBJ1-5; cdr3_length: 15; cdr3_aa: CASSQGYGASQPQHF; cdr3_nt: TGCGCCAGCAGCCAAGGGTATGGGGCTAGTCAGCCCCAGCATTTT
d_call: TRBD2; v_call: TRBV5-1; clone_size: many; j_call: TRBJ2-3; cdr3_length: 15; cdr3_aa: CASSVAGGRTDTQYF; cdr3_nt: TGCGCCAGCAGCGTAGCGGGGGGGCGCACAGATACGCAGTATTTT
d_call: .; v_call: TRBV6-5; clone_size: many; j_call: TRBJ2-1; cdr3_length: 15; cdr3_aa: CASSDGQHLNNEQFF; cdr3_nt: TGTGCCAGCAGTGACGGTCAGCACCTTAACAATGAGCAGTTCTTC
d_call: .; v_call: TRBV2; clone_size: many; j_call: TRBJ2-7; cdr3_length: 14; cdr3_aa: CASSEAAGPHEQYF; cdr3_nt: TGTGCCAGCAGTGAAGCAGCCGGGCCCCACGAGCAGTACTTC
d_call: .; v_call: TRBV18; clone_size: many; j_call: TRBJ2-2; cdr3_length: 14; cdr3_aa: CASSPGAATGELFF; cdr3_nt: TGTGCCAGCTCACCAGGGGCCGCCACCGGGGAGCTGTTTTTT
d_call: .; v_call: TRBV6-5; clone_size: many; j_call: TRBJ2-2; cdr3_length: 14; cdr3_aa: CASRRAEDTGELFF; cdr3_nt: TGTGCCAGCCGCAGGGCCGAGGACACCGGGGAGCTGTTTTTT
d_call: TRBD1; v_call: TRBV11-2; clone_size: many; j_call: TRBJ1-6; cdr3_length: 16; cdr3_aa: CASSFLRQGASSPLHF; cdr3_nt: TGTGCCAGCAGCTTCCTCCGACAGGGGGCTAGTTCACCCCTCCACTTT
d_call: TRBD1; v_call: TRBV20-1; clone_size: .; j_call: TRBJ1-2; cdr3_length: 13; cdr3_aa: CSARATGGYGYTF; cdr3_nt: TGCAGTGCTAGAGCTACAGGGGGCTATGGCTACACCTTC
d_call: .; v_call: TRBV5-1; clone_size: many; j_call: TRBJ1-2; cdr3_length: 16; cdr3_aa: CASSLDPGAPSYGYTF; cdr3_nt: TGCGCCAGCAGCTTAGACCCGGGAGCCCCCAGCTATGGCTACACCTTC
d_call: .; v_call: TRBV5-1; clone_size: many; j_call: TRBJ2-3; cdr3_length: 14; cdr3_aa: CASSLEVGPDTQYF; cdr3_nt: TGCGCCAGCAGCTTGGAGGTCGGTCCAGATACGCAGTATTTT
d_call: .; v_call: TRBV7-6; clone_size: .; j_call: TRBJ1-5; cdr3_length: 17; cdr3_aa: CASTPPGHGGVVQPQHF; cdr3_nt: TGTGCCAGCACACCACCGGGGCACGGGGGCGTCGTTCAGCCCCAGCATTTT
d_call: .; v_call: TRBV11-3; clone_size: many; j_call: TRBJ2-3; cdr3_length: 14; cdr3_aa: CASRAGLAADTQYF; cdr3_nt: TGTGCCAGCAGGGCCGGCCTAGCTGCAGATACGCAGTATTTT
d_call: .; v_call: TRBV7-2; clone_size: many; j_call: TRBJ2-5; cdr3_length: 13; cdr3_aa: CASSPGYEETQYF; cdr3_nt: TGTGCCAGCAGCCCAGGTTACGAAGAGACCCAGTACTTC
d_call: .; v_call: TRBV12-3/TRBV12-4; clone_size: many; j_call: TRBJ2-7; cdr3_length: 15; cdr3_aa: CASSPQDGSRNEQYF; cdr3_nt: TGTGCCAGCAGTCCCCAAGACGGGTCGCGAAACGAGCAGTACTTC
d_call: TRBD1; v_call: TRBV19; clone_size: many; j_call: TRBJ2-6; cdr3_length: 19; cdr3_aa: CASSEPGQGVISGANVLTF; cdr3_nt: TGTGCCAGTAGTGAACCGGGACAGGGTGTTATTTCTGGGGCCAACGTCCTGACTTTC
d_call: TRBD2; v_call: TRBV11-2; clone_size: few; j_call: TRBJ2-1; cdr3_length: 16; cdr3_aa: CASSSRASGGYNEQFF; cdr3_nt: TGTGCCAGCAGCTCACGGGCTAGCGGGGGTTACAATGAGCAGTTCTTC
d_call: TRBD2; v_call: TRBV5-1; clone_size: many; j_call: TRBJ2-5; cdr3_length: 14; cdr3_aa: CASSLVSGRETQYF; cdr3_nt: TGCGCCAGCAGCTTGGTGTCCGGGAGGGAGACCCAGTACTTC
d_call: .; v_call: TRBV7-2; clone_size: many; j_call: TRBJ1-4; cdr3_length: 15; cdr3_aa: CASSKGRSSNEKLFF; cdr3_nt: TGTGCCAGCAGCAAAGGCCGCTCCTCTAATGAAAAACTGTTTTTT
d_call: .; v_call: TRBV4-3; clone_size: many; j_call: TRBJ2-7; cdr3_length: 14; cdr3_aa: CASSQVKGGYEQYF; cdr3_nt: TGCGCCAGCAGCCAAGTGAAGGGGGGGTACGAGCAGTACTTC
d_call: TRBD2; v_call: TRBV5-1; clone_size: many; j_call: TRBJ2-5; cdr3_length: 15; cdr3_aa: CASSSSGDVAKTQYF; cdr3_nt: TGCGCCAGCAGCTCTAGCGGGGATGTGGCAAAGACCCAGTACTTC
d_call: TRBD2; v_call: TRBV5-1; clone_size: few; j_call: TRBJ2-1; cdr3_length: 15; cdr3_aa: CASSLARDYWDEQFF; cdr3_nt: TGCGCCAGCAGCTTGGCCCGGGACTACTGGGATGAGCAGTTCTTC
d_call: TRBD2; v_call: TRBV6-5; clone_size: many; j_call: TRBJ2-1; cdr3_length: 15; cdr3_aa: CASSYWGGSSNEQFF; cdr3_nt: TGTGCCAGCAGTTACTGGGGGGGGTCGAGCAATGAGCAGTTCTTC
d_call: .; v_call: TRBV12-3/TRBV12-4; clone_size: .; j_call: TRBJ1-1; cdr3_length: 19; cdr3_aa: CASSLGPRVSMARITEAFF; cdr3_nt: TGTGCCAGCAGTTTAGGCCCCAGGGTGTCTATGGCTCGGATCACTGAAGCTTTCTTT
d_call: .; v_call: TRBV5-6; clone_size: .; j_call: TRBJ2-2; cdr3_length: 16; cdr3_aa: CASSLAPLGIAGELFF; cdr3_nt: TGTGCCAGCAGCTTGGCCCCACTAGGAATAGCCGGGGAGCTGTTTTTT
d_call: TRBD1; v_call: TRBV28; clone_size: many; j_call: TRBJ1-2; cdr3_length: 14; cdr3_aa: CASSPGTANYGYTF; cdr3_nt: TGTGCCAGCAGCCCAGGGACAGCCAACTATGGCTACACCTTC
d_call: .; v_call: TRBV29-1; clone_size: many; j_call: TRBJ2-2; cdr3_length: 13; cdr3_aa: CSVDRGQGGELFF; cdr3_nt: TGCAGCGTTGACAGGGGCCAGGGCGGGGAGCTGTTTTTT
d_call: TRBD2; v_call: TRBV7-6; clone_size: few; j_call: TRBJ2-5; cdr3_length: 19; cdr3_aa: CASSPNPTRLAGGGETQYF; cdr3_nt: TGTGCCAGCAGCCCAAACCCAACACGACTAGCGGGGGGTGGAGAGACCCAGTACTTC
d_call: TRBD1; v_call: TRBV29-1; clone_size: many; j_call: TRBJ1-2; cdr3_length: 12; cdr3_aa: CSVGDRNYGYTF; cdr3_nt: TGCAGCGTTGGGGACAGAAACTATGGCTACACCTTC
d_call: .; v_call: TRBV20-1; clone_size: few; j_call: TRBJ2-2; cdr3_length: 19; cdr3_aa: CSARRRVGGNLANTGELFF; cdr3_nt: TGCAGTGCTAGGCGCAGGGTGGGGGGTAACCTCGCGAACACCGGGGAGCTGTTTTTT
d_call: .; v_call: TRBV4-1; clone_size: many; j_call: TRBJ2-7; cdr3_length: 14; cdr3_aa: CASSPLRGHNEQYF; cdr3_nt: TGCGCCAGCAGCCCACTTAGGGGACACAACGAGCAGTACTTC
d_call: TRBD1; v_call: TRBV9; clone_size: many; j_call: TRBJ1-1; cdr3_length: 16; cdr3_aa: CASSVGVGQGHTEAFF; cdr3_nt: TGTGCCAGCAGCGTAGGGGTCGGACAGGGGCACACTGAAGCTTTCTTT
d_call: TRBD2; v_call: TRBV5-1; clone_size: many; j_call: TRBJ2-1; cdr3_length: 14; cdr3_aa: CASNSGGSYNEQFF; cdr3_nt: TGCGCCAGCAATAGCGGGGGCTCCTACAATGAGCAGTTCTTC